This T cell receptor (beta chain) was sequenced during a study of read filtering for tumor transcriptome and immune sequencing. The wider study: Among patients, 17 to 20 were male and around 13 female, aged 47 to 80 (mean approximately 60). DNase treatment preceded whole-transcriptome library preparation. IR-seq gave about 4.05 to 11 million TCR reads per sample; RNA-seq gave roughly 80 to 1,400. Broader study findings: The sorted CD138-negative fraction was a mixed bone marrow immune population, not purified T cells.

This clonotype was counted many times. The antigen remains undetermined. J was trimmed by 2 bases and V by 5 bases; bases with no gene match: 7. The CDR3 length is 16 residues. Germline CDR1 reads LNHDA; CDR2 reads SQIVND (reference sequence). This library used 300 to 500 ng RNA and molecular barcoded adaptors spanning alpha/delta and beta/gamma chains. TCRdb fed the reads into MiXCR, producing one record per CDR3 protein. Of 100,000 to 150,000 distinct CDR3 sequences listed, over 10% are singletons. V is TRBV19 and J is TRBJ2-1; 9 bases line up with TRBD1. Sequencing was done on a sample of a population of CD138-negative cells sorted from bone marrow. This TCR derives from a donor aged 40 or older with multiple myeloma. CDR3 loop: CASSRGDRGTYNEQFF. Here the CDR3 DNA reads TGTGCCAGTAGTCGAGGAGACAGGGGGACCTACAATGAGCAGTTCTTC.